The clone carrying this T cell receptor beta chain has only a few counts. These data originate in a study of identical twins. Each CDR3 protein is one row after TCRdb ran MiXCR on the 5' RACE reads. The sample carries roughly 1,500,000 distinct CDR3 sequences, less than 35% recorded once. J gave up 4 bases and V 4 bases, and 11 bases lay outside the gene matches. Germline CDR1 reads MDHEN; CDR2 reads SYDVKM. CDR3 length: 17 amino acids. This receptor was obtained from a newborn girl in good health. The sample consisted of cord blood. The genes are TRBV28 and TRBJ2-3, with TRBD1 matching 10 bases. Here the CDR3 reads CASSSYPRDRGADTQYF. The CDR3 DNA reads TGTGCCAGCAGTTCATATCCGCGGGACAGGGGTGCAGATACGCAGTATTTT.